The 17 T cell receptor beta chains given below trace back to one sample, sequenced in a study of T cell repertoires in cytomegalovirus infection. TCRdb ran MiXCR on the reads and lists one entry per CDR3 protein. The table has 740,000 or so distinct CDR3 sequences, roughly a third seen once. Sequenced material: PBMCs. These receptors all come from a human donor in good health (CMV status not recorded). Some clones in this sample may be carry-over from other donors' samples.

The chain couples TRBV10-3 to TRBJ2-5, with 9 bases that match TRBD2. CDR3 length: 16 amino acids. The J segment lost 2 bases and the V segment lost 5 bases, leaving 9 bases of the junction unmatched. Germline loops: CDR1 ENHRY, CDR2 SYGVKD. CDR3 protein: CAISRGTSPIQETQYF. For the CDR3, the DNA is TGTGCCATCAGTCGAGGGACTAGCCCTATACAAGAGACCCAGTACTTC.

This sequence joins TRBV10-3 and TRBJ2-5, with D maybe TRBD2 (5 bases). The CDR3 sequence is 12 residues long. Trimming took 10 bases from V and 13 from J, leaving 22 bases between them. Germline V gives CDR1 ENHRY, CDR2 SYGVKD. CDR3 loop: CATGGLESLVYF. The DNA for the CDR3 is TGTGCCACCGGAGGCCTAGAGAGTCTAGTGTACTTC.

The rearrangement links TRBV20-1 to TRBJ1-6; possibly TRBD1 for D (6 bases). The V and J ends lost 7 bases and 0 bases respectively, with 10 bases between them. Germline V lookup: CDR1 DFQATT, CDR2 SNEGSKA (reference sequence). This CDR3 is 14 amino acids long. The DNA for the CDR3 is TGCAGTGTTGGACAGAGCTCCTATAATTCACCCCTCCACTTT. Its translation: CSVGQSSYNSPLHF.

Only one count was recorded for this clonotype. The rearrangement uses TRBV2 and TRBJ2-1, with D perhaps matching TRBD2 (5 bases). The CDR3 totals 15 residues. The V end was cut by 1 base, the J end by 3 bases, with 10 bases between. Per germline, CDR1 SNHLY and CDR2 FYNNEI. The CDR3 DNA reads TGTGCCAGCAGTGAAGGGAGGACGCTCTACAATGAGCAGTTCTTC. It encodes CASSEGRTLYNEQFF.

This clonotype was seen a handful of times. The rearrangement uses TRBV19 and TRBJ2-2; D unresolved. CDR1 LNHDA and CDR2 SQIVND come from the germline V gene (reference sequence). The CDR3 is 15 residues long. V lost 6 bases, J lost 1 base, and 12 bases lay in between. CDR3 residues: CASRTRSVNTGELFF. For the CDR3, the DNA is TGTGCCAGTAGAACGCGGTCGGTGAACACCGGGGAGCTGTTTTTT.

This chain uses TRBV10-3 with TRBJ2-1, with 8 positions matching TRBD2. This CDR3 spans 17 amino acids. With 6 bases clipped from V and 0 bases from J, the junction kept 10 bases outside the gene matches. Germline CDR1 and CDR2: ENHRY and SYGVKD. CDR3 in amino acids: CAIRRRERGTSYNEQFF. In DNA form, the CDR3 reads TGTGCCATCAGGAGAAGGGAGCGGGGGACCTCCTACAATGAGCAGTTCTTC.

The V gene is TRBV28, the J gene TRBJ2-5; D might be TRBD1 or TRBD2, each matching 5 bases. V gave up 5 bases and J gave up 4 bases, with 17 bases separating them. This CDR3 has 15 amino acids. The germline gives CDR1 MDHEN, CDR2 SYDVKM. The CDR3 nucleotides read TGTGCCAGCAGTCCACAACCCGGGGACCGAGAGACCCAGTACTTC. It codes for CASSPQPGDRETQYF.

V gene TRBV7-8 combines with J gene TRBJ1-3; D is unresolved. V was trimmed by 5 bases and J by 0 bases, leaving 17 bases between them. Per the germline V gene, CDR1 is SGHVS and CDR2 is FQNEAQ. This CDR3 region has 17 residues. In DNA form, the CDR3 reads TGTGCCAGCAGCCCGACGACCCAACAGCGCTCTGGAAACACCATATATTTT. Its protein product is CASSPTTQQRSGNTIYF.

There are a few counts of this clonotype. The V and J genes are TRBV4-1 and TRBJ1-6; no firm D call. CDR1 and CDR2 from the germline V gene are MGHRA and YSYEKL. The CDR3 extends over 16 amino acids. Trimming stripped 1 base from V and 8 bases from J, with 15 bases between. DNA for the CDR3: TGCGCCAGCAGCCAAGCTCCCGAGGGCCATTATTCACCCCTCCACTTT. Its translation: CASSQAPEGHYSPLHF.

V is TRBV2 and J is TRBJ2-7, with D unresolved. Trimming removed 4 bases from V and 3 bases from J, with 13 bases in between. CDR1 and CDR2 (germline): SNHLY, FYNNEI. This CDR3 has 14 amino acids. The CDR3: CASSATVKNYEQYF. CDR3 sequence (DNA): TGTGCCAGCAGTGCCACGGTTAAAAACTACGAGCAGTACTTC.

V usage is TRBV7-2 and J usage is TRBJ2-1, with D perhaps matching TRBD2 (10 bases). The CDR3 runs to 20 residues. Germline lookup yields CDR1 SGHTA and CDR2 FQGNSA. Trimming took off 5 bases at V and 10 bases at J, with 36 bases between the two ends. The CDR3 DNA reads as TGTGCCAGCAGCCGAGCACGGGGACAGGGCACTAGCGGGATCTCCAAGGAGCAGTTCTTC. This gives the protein CASSRARGQGTSGISKEQFF.

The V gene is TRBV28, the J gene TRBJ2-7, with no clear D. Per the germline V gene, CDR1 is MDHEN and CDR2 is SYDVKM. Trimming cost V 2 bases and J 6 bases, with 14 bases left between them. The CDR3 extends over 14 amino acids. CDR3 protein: CASSLVARPLEQYF. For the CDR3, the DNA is TGTGCCAGCAGTTTAGTGGCCCGCCCCCTCGAGCAGTACTTC.

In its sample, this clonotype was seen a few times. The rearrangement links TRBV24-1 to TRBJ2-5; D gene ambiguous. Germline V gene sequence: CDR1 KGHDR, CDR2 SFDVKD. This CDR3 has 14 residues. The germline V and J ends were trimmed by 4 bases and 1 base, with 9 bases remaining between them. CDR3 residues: CATSEPNSQETQYF. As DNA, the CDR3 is TGTGCCACCAGTGAACCGAACAGCCAAGAGACCCAGTACTTC.

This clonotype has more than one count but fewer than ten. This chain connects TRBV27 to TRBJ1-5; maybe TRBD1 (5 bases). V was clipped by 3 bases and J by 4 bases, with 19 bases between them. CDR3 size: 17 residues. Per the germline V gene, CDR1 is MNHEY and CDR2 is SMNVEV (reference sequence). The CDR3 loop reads CASSLGTPGRMNQPQHF. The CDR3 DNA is TGTGCCAGCAGTTTGGGGACCCCGGGACGGATGAATCAGCCCCAGCATTTT.

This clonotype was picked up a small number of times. The CDR3 loop is CASSYGQGPNTEAFF. CDR3 nucleotide sequence: TGTGCCAGCAGTTACGGTCAGGGACCGAACACTGAAGCTTTCTTT. The genes are TRBV6-5 and TRBJ1-1, with D perhaps TRBD1 (5 bases). The CDR3 runs to 15 residues. CDR1 MNHEY and CDR2 SVGAGI come from the germline V gene. Trimming shortened V by 2 bases and J by 1 base, and 11 bases separated the two germline ends.

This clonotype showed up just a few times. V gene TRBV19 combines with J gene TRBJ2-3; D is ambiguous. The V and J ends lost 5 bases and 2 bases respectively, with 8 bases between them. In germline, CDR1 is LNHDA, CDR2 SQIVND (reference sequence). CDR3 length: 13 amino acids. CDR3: CASSSMTTDTQYF. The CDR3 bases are TGTGCCAGTAGTTCTATGACCACAGATACGCAGTATTTT.

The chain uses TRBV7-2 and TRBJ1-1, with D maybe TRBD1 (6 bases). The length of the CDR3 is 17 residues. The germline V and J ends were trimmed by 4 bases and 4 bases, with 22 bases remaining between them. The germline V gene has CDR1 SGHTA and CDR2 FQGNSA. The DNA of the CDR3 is TGTGCCAGCAGCTCCCGACCGAGGGGGGGAAGGGGCACTGAAGCTTTCTTT. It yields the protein CASSSRPRGGRGTEAFF.